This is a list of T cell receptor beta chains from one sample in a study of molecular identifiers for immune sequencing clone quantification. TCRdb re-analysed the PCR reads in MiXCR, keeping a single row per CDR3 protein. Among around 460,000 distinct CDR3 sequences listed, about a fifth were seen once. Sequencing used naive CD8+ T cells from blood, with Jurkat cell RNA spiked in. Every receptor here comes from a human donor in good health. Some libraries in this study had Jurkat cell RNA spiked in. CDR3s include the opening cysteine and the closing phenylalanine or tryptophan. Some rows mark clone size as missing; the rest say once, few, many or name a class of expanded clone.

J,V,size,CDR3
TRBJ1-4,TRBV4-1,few,CASSLSEPATNEKLFF
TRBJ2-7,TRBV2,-,CASREGTSGYYEQYF
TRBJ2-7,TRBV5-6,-,CASSLEGYYEQYF
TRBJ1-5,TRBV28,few,CATAVGYQPQHF
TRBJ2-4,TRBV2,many,CASLSALNIQYF
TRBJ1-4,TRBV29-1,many,CSVEGDQGPTNEKLFF
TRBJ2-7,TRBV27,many,CASSSRDNSYEQYF
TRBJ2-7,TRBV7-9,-,CASSSGTGKSEQYF
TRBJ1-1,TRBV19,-,CASSMGSEASF
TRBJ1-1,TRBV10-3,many,CAINSGTEAFF
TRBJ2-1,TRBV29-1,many,CSSQGGEQFF
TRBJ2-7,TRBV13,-,CASSHGLAGLYGQYF
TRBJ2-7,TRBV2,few,CASSGGPFPEQYF
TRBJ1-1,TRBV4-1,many,CASSQESWAANTEAFF
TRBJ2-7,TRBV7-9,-,CASSSSRDRIYEQYF
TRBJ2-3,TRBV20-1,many,CSARVGAGTDTQYF
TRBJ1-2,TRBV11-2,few,CASSLVNTYGYTF
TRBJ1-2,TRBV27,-,CASSLRARYGYTF
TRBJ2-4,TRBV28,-,CASSETGENIQYF
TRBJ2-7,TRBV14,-,CASSQERPTVNEQYF
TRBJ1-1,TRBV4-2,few,CASSQEEAASFPMNTEAFF
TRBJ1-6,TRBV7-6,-,CASSLGQESSYNSPLHF
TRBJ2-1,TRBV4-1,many,CASSRGQGENEQFF
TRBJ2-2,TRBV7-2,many,CASSLVIATDFTGELFF
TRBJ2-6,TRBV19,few,CASSIPSGTGGFSGANVLTF
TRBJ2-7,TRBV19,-,CASSVRDRSSYERYF
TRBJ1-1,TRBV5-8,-,CASSLSGKFTEAFF
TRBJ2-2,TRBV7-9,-,CATTRESTGELFF